A selection of T cell receptor beta chains follows, all from one sample in a study of shared clonotypes between healthy human individuals. TCRdb's table, derived via immunoSEQ multiplex PCR, lists solely in-frame clones and lacks some. The sample lists about 2.1 million clones; just over 90% were seen once. Sample: naive CD8+ T cells from PBMCs. The origin of the receptors is a man aged 18 to 30 in good health. Some clones in this sample may be carry-over from other donors' samples. Each CDR3 is given with its conserved first and last residue.

V gene	J gene	CDR3 protein
TRBV28	TRBJ2-2	CAREGPGELFF
TRBV4-1	TRBJ2-7	CASSHRTPGQGIHEQYF
TRBV2	TRBJ2-7	CASSGDGGSRTYEQYF
TRBV9	TRBJ1-2	CASSVGTGANYGYTF
TRBV27	TRBJ2-7	CASSPGGYGLIEQYF
TRBV9	TRBJ1-2	CASSALGTGVYGYTF
TRBV4-1	TRBJ2-5	CAKVGRQPAETQYF
TRBV27	TRBJ1-2	CASSLLGGSRGYTF
TRBV28	TRBJ2-2	CASIRGPGELFF
TRBV28	TRBJ2-2	CASSIREGANTGELFF
TRBV27	TRBJ2-7	CASSYLAAGAGYEQYF
TRBV5-6	TRBJ2-7	CASSIGPSEQYF
TRBV7-9	TRBJ2-1	CASSPRQGSPSEQFF
TRBV4-2	TRBJ1-1	CASSQVAGGWTEAFF